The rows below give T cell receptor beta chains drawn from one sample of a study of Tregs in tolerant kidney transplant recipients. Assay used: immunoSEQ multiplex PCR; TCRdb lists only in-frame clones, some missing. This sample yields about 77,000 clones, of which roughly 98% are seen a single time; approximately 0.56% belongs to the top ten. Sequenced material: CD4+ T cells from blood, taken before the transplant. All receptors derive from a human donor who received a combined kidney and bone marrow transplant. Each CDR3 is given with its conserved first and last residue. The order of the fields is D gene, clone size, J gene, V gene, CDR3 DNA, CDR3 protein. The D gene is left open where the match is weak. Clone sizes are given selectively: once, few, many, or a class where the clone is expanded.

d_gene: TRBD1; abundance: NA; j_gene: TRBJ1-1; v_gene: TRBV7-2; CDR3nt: TGTGCCAGCAGCTTAGGACCAGGGGGCCTTACTGAAGCTTTCTTT; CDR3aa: CASSLGPGGLTEAFF
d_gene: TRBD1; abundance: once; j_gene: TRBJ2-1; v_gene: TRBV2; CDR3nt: TGTGCCAGAAGGGACAGCGACAATGAGCAGTTCTTC; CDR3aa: CARRDSDNEQFF
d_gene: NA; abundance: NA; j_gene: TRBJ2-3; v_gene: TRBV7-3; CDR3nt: TGTGCCAGCAGCTTAGGACTTATAGATACGCAGTATTTT; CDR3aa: CASSLGLIDTQYF
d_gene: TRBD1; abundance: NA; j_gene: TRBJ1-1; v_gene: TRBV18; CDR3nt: TGTGCCAGCTCACCAACGACAGGGGAGGTCACTGAAGCTTTCTTT; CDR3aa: CASSPTTGEVTEAFF
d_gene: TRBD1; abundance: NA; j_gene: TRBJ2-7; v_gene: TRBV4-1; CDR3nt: TGCGCCAGCAGCCTACAGGGGGCTCACCCTACAGAGCAGTACTTC; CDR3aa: CASSLQGAHPTEQYF
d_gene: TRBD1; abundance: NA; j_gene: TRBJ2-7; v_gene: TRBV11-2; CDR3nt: TGTGCCAGCAGCTCCTACAGGGGCACCTACGAGCAGTACTTC; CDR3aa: CASSSYRGTYEQYF
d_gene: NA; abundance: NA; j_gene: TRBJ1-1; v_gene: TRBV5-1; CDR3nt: TGCGCCAGCAGCTTGGAGGGAGGGTGGGGGAACACTGAAGCTTTCTTT; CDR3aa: CASSLEGGWGNTEAFF
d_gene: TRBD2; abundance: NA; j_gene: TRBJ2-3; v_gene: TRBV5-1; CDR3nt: TGCGCCAGCAGGACTAGCGGGAGGACTAGCACAGATACGCAGTATTTT; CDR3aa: CASRTSGRTSTDTQYF
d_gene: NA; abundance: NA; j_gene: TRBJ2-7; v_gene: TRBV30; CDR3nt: TGTGCCTGGACCAATACTAGGAGCTCCTACGAGCAGTACTTC; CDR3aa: CAWTNTRSSYEQYF
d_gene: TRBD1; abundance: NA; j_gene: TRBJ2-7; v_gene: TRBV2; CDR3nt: TGTGCCAGCAGCGGACTGACAGGGGAAGACGAGCAGTACTTC; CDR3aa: CASSGLTGEDEQYF
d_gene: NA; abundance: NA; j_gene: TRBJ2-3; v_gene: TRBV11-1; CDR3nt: TGTGCCAGCAGCTTCGGGGTTAGCACAGATACGCAGTATTTT; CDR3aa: CASSFGVSTDTQYF
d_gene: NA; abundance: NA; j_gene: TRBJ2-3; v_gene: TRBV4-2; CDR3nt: TGTGCCAGCAGCCAATCTACTGGCGGCGGCGGGGATACGCAGTATTTT; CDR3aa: CASSQSTGGGGDTQYF
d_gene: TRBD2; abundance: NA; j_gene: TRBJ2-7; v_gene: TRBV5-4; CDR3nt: TGTGCCAGCAGCTTAAGGGCGGGGGTCTACGAGCAGTACTTC; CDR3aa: CASSLRAGVYEQYF
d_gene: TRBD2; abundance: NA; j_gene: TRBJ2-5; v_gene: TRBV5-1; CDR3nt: TGCGCCAGCAGCTCGGGGACTAGTCAAGAGACCCAGTACTTC; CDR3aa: CASSSGTSQETQYF
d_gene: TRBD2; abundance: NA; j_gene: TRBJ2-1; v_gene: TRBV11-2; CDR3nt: TGTGCCAGCAGCACATGGACTAGCGGGACGAGCTCCTACAATGAGCAGTTCTTC; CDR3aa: CASSTWTSGTSSYNEQFF
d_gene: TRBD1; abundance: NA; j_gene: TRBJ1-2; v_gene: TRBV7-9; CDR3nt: TGTGCCAGCAGCCCCGGGACAGGTACTAACTATGGCTACACCTTC; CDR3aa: CASSPGTGTNYGYTF
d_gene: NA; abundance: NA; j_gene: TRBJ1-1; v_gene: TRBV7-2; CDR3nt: TGTGCCAGCAGCTTATATCAACCCAGAACGAACACTGAAGCTTTCTTT; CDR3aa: CASSLYQPRTNTEAFF
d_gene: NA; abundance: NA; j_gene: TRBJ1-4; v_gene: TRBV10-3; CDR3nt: TGTGCCATCAGAGGAACAGACGAAAAACTGTTTTTT; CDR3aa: CAIRGTDEKLFF
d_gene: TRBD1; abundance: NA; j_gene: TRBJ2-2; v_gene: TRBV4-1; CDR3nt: TGCGCCAGCAGCCTCAGGGGACAGGGGAGGTCCGGGGAGCTGTTTTTT; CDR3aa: CASSLRGQGRSGELFF
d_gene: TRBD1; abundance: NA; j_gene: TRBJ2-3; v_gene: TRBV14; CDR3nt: TGTGCCAGCAGCCAAGAGAGGGGGGACAGGTCCTTCCTCACAGATACGCAGTATTTT; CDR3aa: CASSQERGDRSFLTDTQYF
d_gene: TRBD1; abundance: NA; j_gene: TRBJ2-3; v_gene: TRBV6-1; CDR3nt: TGTGCCAGCAGGGAGACAGGGAGAGGCACAGATACGCAGTATTTT; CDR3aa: CASRETGRGTDTQYF
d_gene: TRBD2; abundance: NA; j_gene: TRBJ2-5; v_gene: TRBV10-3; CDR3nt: TGTGCCATCAGCCAAACTAGCGGACAAGAGACCCAGTACTTC; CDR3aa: CAISQTSGQETQYF
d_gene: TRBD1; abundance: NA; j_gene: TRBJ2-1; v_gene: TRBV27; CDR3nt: TGTGCCAGCAGTTTTAGACAGGGGACAAAGGATGAGCAGTTCTTC; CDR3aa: CASSFRQGTKDEQFF
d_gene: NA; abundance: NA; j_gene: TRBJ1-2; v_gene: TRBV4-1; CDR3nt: TGCGCCAGCAGCCAAGAACGAGGCGCGTATGGCTACACCTTC; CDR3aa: CASSQERGAYGYTF
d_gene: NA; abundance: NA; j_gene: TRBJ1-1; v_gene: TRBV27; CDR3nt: TGTGCCAGCATAAAGAATCAGGGTCTTACTGAAGCTTTCTTT; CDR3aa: CASIKNQGLTEAFF
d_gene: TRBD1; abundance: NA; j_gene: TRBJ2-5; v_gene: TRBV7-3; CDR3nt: TGTGCCAGCAGCCCACAGGGGGTCGGGCAAGAGACCCAGTACTTC; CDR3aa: CASSPQGVGQETQYF
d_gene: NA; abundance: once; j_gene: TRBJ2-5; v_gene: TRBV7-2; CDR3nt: TGTGCCAGCAGCTTCGGGCTAGCTACTGAGACCCAGTACTTC; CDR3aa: CASSFGLATETQYF
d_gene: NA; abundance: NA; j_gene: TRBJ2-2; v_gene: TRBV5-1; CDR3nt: TGCGCCAGCAGTCCTGTCCCGTCGAACACCGGGGAGCTGTTTTTT; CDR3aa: CASSPVPSNTGELFF
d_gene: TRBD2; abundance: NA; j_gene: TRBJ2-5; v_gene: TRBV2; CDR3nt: TGTGCCAGCAGTCCTCTAGCGGGAGGGGGAGAGACCCAGTACTTC; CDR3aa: CASSPLAGGGETQYF
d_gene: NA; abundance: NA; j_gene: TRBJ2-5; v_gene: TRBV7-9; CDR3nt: TGTGCCAGCAGGCGACGAGAGGGTCGAGAGACCCAGTACTTC; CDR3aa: CASRRREGRETQYF
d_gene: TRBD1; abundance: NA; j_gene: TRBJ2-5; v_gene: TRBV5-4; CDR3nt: TGTGCCAGCAGCTTGGTACAGGGGATCGAGACCCAGTACTTC; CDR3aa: CASSLVQGIETQYF
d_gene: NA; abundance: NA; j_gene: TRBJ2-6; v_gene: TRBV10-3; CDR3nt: TGTGCCATCAGGGGGAACAGGGTTGGGGCCAACGTCCTGACTTTC; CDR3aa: CAIRGNRVGANVLTF
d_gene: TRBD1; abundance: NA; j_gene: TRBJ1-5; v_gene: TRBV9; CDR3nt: TGTGCCAGCAGCCCTAAACTAGGGACAGCTAAAAATCAGCCCCAGCATTTT; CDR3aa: CASSPKLGTAKNQPQHF
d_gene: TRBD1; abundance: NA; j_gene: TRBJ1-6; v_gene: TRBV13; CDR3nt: TGTGCCAGCAGCTTAGGCGCAGGGGGGATCAATTCACCCCTCCACTTT; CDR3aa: CASSLGAGGINSPLHF
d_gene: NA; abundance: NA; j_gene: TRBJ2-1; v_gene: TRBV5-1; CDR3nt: TGCGCCAGCAGCTTGGCCGTACAGGGTGAGCAGTTCTTC; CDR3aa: CASSLAVQGEQFF
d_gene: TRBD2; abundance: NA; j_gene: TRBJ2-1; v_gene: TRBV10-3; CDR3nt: TGTGCCATCAGTGAGTCTGGTAGTAGCGGGGTTTACAATGAGCAGTTCTTC; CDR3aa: CAISESGSSGVYNEQFF
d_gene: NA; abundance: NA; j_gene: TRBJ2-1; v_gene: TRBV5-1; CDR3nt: TGCGCCAGCAGCTTCTACGGGGTTTATGAGCAGTTCTTC; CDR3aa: CASSFYGVYEQFF
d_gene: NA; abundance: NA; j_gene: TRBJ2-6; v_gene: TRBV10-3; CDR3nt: TGTGCCATCAGCTTGGCGGACTCCTCTGGGGCCAACGTCCTGACTTTC; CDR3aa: CAISLADSSGANVLTF
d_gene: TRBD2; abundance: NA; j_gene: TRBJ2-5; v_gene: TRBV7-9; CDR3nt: TGTGCCAGCAGCCCCGGGGTAGCGGGATCACAAGAGACCCAGTACTTC; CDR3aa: CASSPGVAGSQETQYF
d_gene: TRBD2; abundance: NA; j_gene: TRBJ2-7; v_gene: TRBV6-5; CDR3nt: TGTGCCAGCAGTTACCGGACTAGTTTTGGCTACGAGCAGTACTTC; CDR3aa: CASSYRTSFGYEQYF
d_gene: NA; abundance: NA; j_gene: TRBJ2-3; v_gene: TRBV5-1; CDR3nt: TGCGCCAGCAGCTCACAGACCACAGATACGCAGTATTTT; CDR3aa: CASSSQTTDTQYF